This TCR beta chain was profiled in a study of blood T cell repertoires in COVID-19. V gave up 3 bases and J gave up 2 bases, with 10 bases separating them. In germline, CDR1 is MNHEY, CDR2 SMNVEV (reference sequence). The CDR3 is 14 residues long. Libraries were prepared by immunoSEQ multiplex PCR; TCRdb keeps only in-frame clonotypes and omits some of them. The sample lists 300,000 or so clones; roughly 90% were seen once. The chain couples TRBV27 to TRBJ1-1; no clear D gene. The TCR sequence derives from a woman in her twenties or thirties with COVID-19, enrolled during active disease. The sample consisted of peripheral blood. The CDR3 coding sequence is TGTGCCAGCAGTTTTCTCGGCGGAAACACTGAAGCTTTCTTT. Translated, it gives CASSFLGGNTEAFF.